The clone carrying this T cell receptor (beta chain) came up a few times. The target antigen is unknown. This specimen comes from a study of read filtering for tumor transcriptome and immune sequencing. Study-wide context: RNA-seq yielded only roughly 75 to 1,300 TCR reads, IR-seq about 3.5 to 10.27 million.

V was trimmed by 0 bases and J by 0 bases, leaving 12 bases between them. Germline CDR1 is SGHTA and CDR2 is FQGTGA. This CDR3 is built from 17 residues. The library was built from roughly 400 ng RNA with molecular barcoded adaptors for alpha/delta and beta/gamma chains. TCRdb redid the calling of the reads with MiXCR, one entry per CDR3 protein. Here the sample spans 90,000 or so distinct CDR3 sequences, roughly 21% being singletons. Study observations and caveats: Even smaller IR-seq throughput identified most shared clonotypes. Approximately 77% of IR-seq clonotypes had a single read, yet these held around 3.3% of reads. Sorted CD138-negative bone marrow cells were not purified T cells.

The clonotype comes from a donor aged 40 or over with multiple myeloma. The rearrangement joins TRBV7-3 to TRBJ2-1, with D perhaps being TRBD1 or TRBD2 (6 bases each). The sequencing sample was made of a population of CD138-negative cells sorted from bone marrow. CDR3 loop: CASSLTSGGGSYNEQFF. CDR3 nucleotides: TGTGCCAGCAGCTTAACGTCCGGGGGCGGCTCCTACAATGAGCAGTTCTTC.